One and the same sample provided the 17 T cell receptor beta chains below, sequenced in a study of breast tumors, draining lymph nodes, adjacent tissues. A single record per CDR3 protein comes from TCRdb applying MiXCR to the multiplex PCR reads. This sample has under 350,000 distinct CDR3 sequences, with roughly 31% found just once. Axillary draining lymph nodes of breast cancer patients supplied the node samples. The sample comprised axillary lymph node tissue. These TCRs come from a female donor with breast cancer. Some clones in this sample may be carry-over from other donors' samples.

This clonotype occurred many times. The chain couples TRBV10-1 to TRBJ2-2; D may be TRBD1 or TRBD2 (5 bases each). Germline V CDR1 and CDR2: WNHNN, SYGVQD (reference sequence). The CDR3 extends over 14 amino acids. V was clipped by 3 bases and J by 5 bases, with 10 bases between them. CDR3 protein: CASSDRGVTGELFF. CDR3 nucleotides: TGCGCCAGCAGTGACAGAGGGGTTACCGGGGAGCTGTTTTTT.

This clonotype was found many times. This chain joins TRBV5-1 and TRBJ1-6; tentatively, D is TRBD1 (5 bases). CDR1 and CDR2 (germline): SGHRS, YFSETQ. Trimming pared 2 bases from V and 6 bases from J, leaving 15 bases between. The CDR3 runs 16 residues. The CDR3 DNA sequence: TGCGCCAGCAGCTTCCGCAGGGTTGGGATTAATTCACCCCTCCACTTT. It specifies CASSFRRVGINSPLHF.

This chain uses TRBV20-1 with TRBJ1-1; D unresolved. CDR3 size: 11 residues. Germline CDR1 is DFQATT and CDR2 is SNEGSKA (reference sequence). With 6 bases removed from V and 12 bases from J, the gap between germline ends came to 17 bases. The CDR3 loop reads CSASVWGLTFF. The CDR3 DNA follows: TGCAGTGCCAGTGTCTGGGGATTAACTTTCTTT.

Many counts were recorded for this clonotype. The chain recombines TRBV11-2 with TRBJ2-7; TRBD1 matches at 7 bases. Trimming took 3 bases from V and 3 from J; bases not matched to a gene: 5. The V gene's germline CDR1 is SGHAT and CDR2 FQNNGV. The CDR3 consists of 14 residues. In DNA form, the CDR3 reads TGTGCCAGCAGCTTCGAACAGGGGATCTACGAGCAGTACTTC. As protein: CASSFEQGIYEQYF.

This clonotype was recorded a few times. Since a much larger clone is just one base distant, this may be a read error. Without the conserved terminal phenylalanine or tryptophan, this CDR3 likely stems from a read error. The chain recombines TRBV7-8 with TRBJ1-5, with D possibly TRBD1 on 5 matching bases. CDR1 and CDR2 (germline): SGHVS, FQNEAQ. The CDR3 covers 16 residues. The ends were cut back, 7 bases at V and 4 bases at J, with 20 bases in the middle. The CDR3 bases are TGTGCCAGCACCCTACTGACGGGACCCCCGAATCAGCCCCAGCATCTT. Residues: CASTLLTGPPNQPQHL.

This clonotype has just a few counts. The chain has TRBV3-1 and TRBJ2-1, with TRBD2 identical over 7 bases. V was pared by 8 bases and J by 4 bases, with 11 bases of the junction left unmatched. The germline V gene has CDR1 LGHDT and CDR2 YNNKEL (reference sequence). The CDR3 has 15 amino acids. The CDR3 DNA follows: TGTGCCAGCGCCTGGGCGGGAGTCGGATACAATGAGCAGTTCTTC. Encoded protein: CASAWAGVGYNEQFF.

For the CDR3, the DNA is TGTGCCAGCAGCTTAGAGGCTACTAGTCCTGGGGCCAACCTCCCGACTTTC. Protein sequence: CASSLEATSPGANLPTF. The chain links TRBV7-9 to TRBJ2-6; tentatively, D is TRBD1 or TRBD2 (5 bases each). V lost 1 base to trimming and J lost 18 bases, with 28 bases between them. CDR1 SEHNR and CDR2 FQNEAQ come from the germline V gene (reference sequence). The CDR3 loop spans 17 amino acids.

The chain has TRBV6-5 and TRBJ2-1; D may be TRBD1 (6 bases). Germline CDR1 reads MNHEY; CDR2 reads SVGAGI. Trimming stripped 6 bases from V and 7 bases from J, with 13 bases between. This CDR3 contains 13 residues. CDR3 sequence reads: CASRRTAENEQFF. In DNA, the CDR3 is TGTGCCAGCAGGCGGACAGCCGAGAATGAGCAGTTCTTC.

This clonotype was seen a single time. A much larger clone lies one base from this, so it may be a read error. The chain combines TRBV6-5 with TRBJ2-1, with a weak D call TRBD2 (6 bases). Trimming pared 6 bases from V and 6 bases from J, leaving 18 bases between. Germline V gene sequence: CDR1 MNHEY, CDR2 SVGAGI. There are 15 residues in the CDR3. CDR3 protein: CASSLAEGPRNEQFF. DNA of the CDR3: TGTGCCAGCAGCTTAGCGGAAGGGCCTCGCAATGAGCAGTTCTTC.

For this clonotype: A much larger clone lies a single base off, so this may be a read error. The chain links TRBV6-5 to TRBJ2-5; D is ambiguous. Germline loops: CDR1 MNHEY, CDR2 SVGAGI. The CDR3 runs 15 residues. CDR3 amino acids: CASSHSIQSQETQYF. The CDR3 DNA follows: TGTGCCAGCAGTCACTCGATACAGAGCCAAGAGACCCAGTACTTC.

This clonotype has a handful of counts. A clone one base away is much larger, so this may be a read error. The V gene is TRBV9, the J gene TRBJ2-6, with D possibly matching TRBD1 (6 bases). The CDR3 spans 16 residues. CDR1 and CDR2 (germline): SGDLS, YYNGEE. The CDR3 loop is CASSVTQGAGANALTF. The CDR3 DNA is TGTGCCAGCAGCGTCACACAGGGAGCTGGGGCCAACGCCCTGACTTTC.

This clonotype was seen at least ten times. The chain recombines TRBV13 with TRBJ2-5; D unclear. Trimming took 5 bases from V and 5 from J, leaving 9 bases between them. Germline CDR1 and CDR2: PRHDT and FYEKMQ (reference sequence). The CDR3 extends over 12 amino acids. The CDR3 DNA follows: TGTGCCAGCAGCCCAGGACGGGAGACCCAGTACTTC. It encodes CASSPGRETQYF.

The genes are TRBV29-1 and TRBJ2-6, with D perhaps TRBD2 (6 bases). Germline lookup yields CDR1 SQVTM and CDR2 ANQGSEA. This CDR3 contains 15 residues. The ends were cut back, 4 bases at V and 9 bases at J, with 19 bases in the middle. The DNA for the CDR3 is TGCAGCGTTGTAGAGCGGGTCGCGGAGGGCAACGTCCTGACTTTC. This gives the protein CSVVERVAEGNVLTF.

To note about this clonotype: At one of its ends the junction is not consistent with the germline gene, which may arise from a read error. The chain employs TRBV11-3 and TRBJ2-6; D is unresolved. Germline assignment: CDR1 SGHNT and CDR2 YENEEA. The CDR3 runs 15 residues. The chain's CDR3 is CASSAPSSAANVLTF. The CDR3 coding sequence is TGTGCCAGCAGCGCCCCGAGCTCTGCGGCCAACGTCCTGACTTTC. Together with reference TRBV11-3 and TRBJ2-6, the CDR3 gives the full variable domain: EAGVVQSPRYKIIEKKQPVAFWCNPISGHNTLYWYLQNLGQGPELLIRYENEEAVDDSQLPKDRFSAERLKGVDSTLKIQPAELGDSAVYLCASSAPSSAANVLTFGAGSRLTVL.

On this clonotype itself: One end of the junction is discordant with germline, which a read error may explain. The V and J genes are TRBV7-9 and TRBJ2-5; D is unclear. The germline V gene encodes CDR1 SEHNR and CDR2 FQNEAQ (reference sequence). The CDR3 covers 14 residues. CDR3 sequence: CASKGFAAQEAQCF. CDR3 in DNA: TGTGCCAGCAAAGGGTTTGCGGCACAAGAGGCCCAGTGCTTC.

This clonotype has a count of ten or more. The rearrangement links TRBV7-6 to TRBJ1-5; 7 bases are a match to TRBD1. This CDR3 has 12 residues. After removal of 5 bases from V and 13 bases from J, the junction contained 8 bases not matched to a gene. Germline V gene sequence: CDR1 SGHVS, CDR2 FNYEAQ. This CDR3 is CASSRFEGAQHF. The CDR3 DNA is TGTGCCAGCAGCCGCTTCGAGGGGGCGCAGCATTTT.

The sample holds many counts of this clonotype. A read error may account for a junction end that differs from germline. This chain uses TRBV6-5 with TRBJ1-4; the D is unclear. CDR3 size: 16 residues. Germline CDR1 and CDR2: MNHEY and SVGAGI. This chain's CDR3 is CASSHSQPSTNEKLFF. In nucleotides, the CDR3 is TGTGCCAGCAGTCACTCCCAACCCTCAACTAATGAAAAACTGTTTTTT.